These T cell receptor beta chains were read from a single sample in a study of metastatic and nonmetastatic thyroid tumors. TCRdb reprocessed the PCR reads via MiXCR. The table has more than 4,000 clones, 25% to 35% seen once. Sequencing input: adjacent normal tissue. These receptors all stem from a female donor with papillary thyroid cancer or a benign thyroid nodule (not recorded which). Some clones in this sample may be carry-over from other donors' samples. CDR3s include the opening cysteine and the closing phenylalanine or tryptophan. A D gene is named only where the DNA matches it firmly. Only part of the rows carry a size: once, few, many, or a class if the clone is expanded.

>large|TRBJ2-3|TRBD2|TRBV27
TGTGCCAGCAGTTTAGCGGGAGCGGGCCGAAGCACAGATACGCAGTATTTT
CASSLAGAGRSTDTQYF
>few|TRBJ2-3|NA|TRBV20-1
TGCAGTGCCGTGTCTGCCTACGGCACAGATACGCAGTATTTT
CSAVSAYGTDTQYF
>NA|TRBJ1-1|TRBD1|TRBV11-3
TGTGCCAGCAGCCCCGTGGACAGGCGATGGAACACTGAAGCTTTCTTT
CASSPVDRRWNTEAFF
>NA|TRBJ2-2|NA|TRBV27
TGTGCCAGCACCGGGGAGCTGTTTTTT
CASTGELFF
>NA|TRBJ1-2|NA|TRBV18
TGTGCCAGCTCACCACGTGGGGGCACGGATGGCTACACCTTC
CASSPRGGTDGYTF
>few|TRBJ2-6|NA|TRBV6-5
TGTGCCAGCAGACTCGGACAAGGGAGCTCTGGGGCCAACGTCCTGACTTTC
CASRLGQGSSGANVLTF
>medium-sized|TRBJ2-7|NA|TRBV7-9
TGTGCCAGCACCGCAGGGGATTCCTACGAGCAGTACTTC
CASTAGDSYEQYF
>many|TRBJ1-6|NA|TRBV20-1
TGCAGTGCTAGAGATGGTGGGGCAGGTAATTCACCCCTCCACTTT
CSARDGGAGNSPLHF
>NA|TRBJ2-7|NA|TRBV7-8
TGTGCCAGCAGCTTATTCGCCTTGGTTGACACCTACGAGCAGTACTTC
CASSLFALVDTYEQYF
>NA|TRBJ2-3|NA|TRBV12-3/TRBV12-4
TGTGCCAGCAGTTTAAGGGGGGGGACCCCCACAGATACGCAGTATTTT
CASSLRGGTPTDTQYF
>NA|TRBJ1-2|NA|TRBV27
TGTGCCAGCAGTTTAAGTAGGTGGACAGCCGATGGCTACACCTTC
CASSLSRWTADGYTF